This TCR beta chain came from a study of technical replicates of blood from a handful of donors. Measured with immunoSEQ multiplex PCR; TCRdb has only the in-frame clones, and not every one. This table holds about 66,000 clones, roughly 88% found once. The sequenced sample consisted of PBMCs. This TCR was sampled from a human donor in good health. Some clones in this sample may be carry-over from other donors' samples.

CDR3 sequence reads: CASSLGQGGQGGNQPQHF. The DNA for the CDR3 is TGTGCCAGCAGCTTAGGTCAGGGTGGACAGGGCGGCAATCAGCCCCAGCATTTT. The genes are TRBV7-9 and TRBJ1-5; 8 positions match TRBD1. The germline gives CDR1 SEHNR, CDR2 FQNEAQ (reference sequence). This CDR3 has 18 residues. V shed 1 base and J 2 bases; nucleotides not matched to a gene: 10.